The 4 T cell receptor beta chains below were found in one sample sequenced in a study of neurological immune-mediated disorders. MiXCR, applied by TCRdb to the 5' RACE reads, yields one record per CDR3 protein. The top ten hold roughly 2% of the sample, which has 30,000 to 40,000 distinct CDR3 sequences, less than 5% seen once. Sample: PBMCs. These receptors originate from a man aged 25-45 years with multiple sclerosis.

This clonotype occurred many times. This CDR3 is CASSLVQGATNEQFF. CDR3 sequence (DNA): TGCGCCAGCAGCTTGGTGCAGGGGGCAACGAATGAGCAGTTCTTC. The chain carries TRBV5-1 and TRBJ2-1, with TRBD1 matching 8 bases. Trimming at V came to 0 bases and at J to 7 bases, leaving 6 bases not matched to a gene. The CDR3 consists of 15 residues. Germline V gene data show CDR1 as SGHRS and CDR2 as YFSETQ.

This clonotype has ten or more counts. The chain joins TRBV29-1 to TRBJ1-5, with 8 bases aligning to TRBD1. The trim removed 7 bases at V and 11 bases at J, leaving 10 bases unmatched. This CDR3 comprises 12 residues. Germline-derived CDR1 and CDR2 are SQVTM and ANQGSEA. CDR3 in amino acids: CSAEIRDRSQHF. In DNA form, the CDR3 reads TGCAGCGCCGAAATCCGGGACAGGTCCCAGCATTTT.

This clonotype was seen ten or more times. The chain is built from TRBV11-3 and TRBJ2-7; D unclear. The CDR3 runs to 17 residues. The germline gives CDR1 SGHNT, CDR2 YENEEA. The ends were cut back, 0 bases at V and 1 base at J, with 16 bases in the middle. CDR3 in amino acids: CASSLEELPLNSYEQYF. CDR3 nucleotides: TGTGCCAGCAGCTTAGAAGAACTACCGCTTAATTCCTACGAGCAGTACTTC.

The table lists this clonotype with a few counts. The chain is built from TRBV7-2 and TRBJ2-7, with 8 bases identical to TRBD1. Unmatched junction bases numbered 5, after V lost 4 bases and J lost 3 bases. The V gene's germline CDR1 is SGHTA and CDR2 FQGNSA. The CDR3 totals 14 residues. CDR3 in amino acids: CASSSPGGGYEQYF. DNA for the CDR3: TGTGCCAGCAGCTCCCCAGGGGGCGGCTACGAGCAGTACTTC.